The TCR beta chain described here comes from a study of regulatory T cells in long-lasting Graves disease. Study details: A definition of persistent Graves' disease required over 5 years of antithyroid drugs plus positive TSH receptor antibodies.

Study-level findings and limits: Persistent disease preferred TRBV28, TRBJ1-2 and TRBJ2-5.

This CDR3 comprises 14 residues. The germline gives CDR1 SGHTA, CDR2 FQGNSA. Time point meaning: persistent/refractory GD, antithyroid drugs over 5 years with positive TRAb. With RNA extracted from PBMCs as input, the TCR library was made. In Xi'an, China, an endocrinology department was the source of patients. With iRepertoire HTBI primers and Arm-PCR of CDR3 regions, TCR beta libraries were built. In TCRdb, the multiplex PCR reads were re-called with MiXCR into one record per CDR3 protein. The repertoire holds 700,000 or so distinct CDR3 sequences, with around 30% as singletons. This clonotype appeared once. The target antigen is unknown. At one end, the junction sequence differs from germline, possibly due to a read error.

The input for sequencing was peripheral blood mononuclear cells (PBMCs), taken when the disease was refractory, from a patient treated with antithyroid drugs. This receptor was taken from a female donor with Graves disease. The chain links TRBV7-2 to TRBJ2-5; weak D call: TRBD2 (6 bases). CDR3 loop: CVSSRAGIQETQYF. Here the CDR3 DNA reads TGTGTCAGCAGCCGGGCGGGGATCCAAGAGACCCAGTACTTC.